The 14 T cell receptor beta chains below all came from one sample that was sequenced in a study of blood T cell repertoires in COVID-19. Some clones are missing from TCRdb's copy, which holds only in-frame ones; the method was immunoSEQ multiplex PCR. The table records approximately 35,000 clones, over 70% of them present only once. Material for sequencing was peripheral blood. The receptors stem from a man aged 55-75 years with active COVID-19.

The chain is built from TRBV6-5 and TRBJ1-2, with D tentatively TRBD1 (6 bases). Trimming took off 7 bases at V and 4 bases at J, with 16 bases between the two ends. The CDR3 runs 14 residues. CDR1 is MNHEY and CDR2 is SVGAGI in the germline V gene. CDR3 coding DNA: TGTGCCAGCAACATCGGACAGACCTTCTATGGCTACACCTTC. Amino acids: CASNIGQTFYGYTF.

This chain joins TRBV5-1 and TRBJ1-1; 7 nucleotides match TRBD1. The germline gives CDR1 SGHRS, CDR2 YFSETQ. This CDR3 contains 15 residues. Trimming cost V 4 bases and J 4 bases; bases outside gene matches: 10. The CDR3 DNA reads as TGCGCCAGCAGCCCAACTGACAGGGTTGGCACTGAAGCTTTCTTT. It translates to CASSPTDRVGTEAFF.

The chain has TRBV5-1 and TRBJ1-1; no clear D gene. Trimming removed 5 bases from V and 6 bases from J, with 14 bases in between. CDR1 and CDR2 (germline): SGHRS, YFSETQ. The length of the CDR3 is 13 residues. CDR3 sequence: CASSAVDGAEAFF. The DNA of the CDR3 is TGCGCCAGCAGTGCCGTGGATGGAGCTGAAGCTTTCTTT.

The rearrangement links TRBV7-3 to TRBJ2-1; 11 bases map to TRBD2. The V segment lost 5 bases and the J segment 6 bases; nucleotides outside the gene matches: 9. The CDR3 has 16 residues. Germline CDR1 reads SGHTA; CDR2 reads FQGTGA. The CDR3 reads CASSPPTSGRFNEQFF. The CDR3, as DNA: TGTGCCAGCAGCCCGCCTACTAGCGGGAGATTCAATGAGCAGTTCTTC.

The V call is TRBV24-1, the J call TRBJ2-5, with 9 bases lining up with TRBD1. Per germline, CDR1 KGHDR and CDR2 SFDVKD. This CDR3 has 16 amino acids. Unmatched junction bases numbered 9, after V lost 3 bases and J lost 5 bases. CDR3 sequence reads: CATSDPEGTGKETQYF. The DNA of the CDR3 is TGTGCCACCAGTGATCCTGAAGGGACAGGGAAGGAGACCCAGTACTTC.

This chain's CDR3 is CASRSPQGYQPQHF. In nucleotides, the CDR3 is TGTGCCAGCAGGTCTCCCCAGGGGTATCAGCCCCAGCATTTT. The gene calls are TRBV28 and TRBJ1-5; D is possibly TRBD1 (6 bases). The ends were cut back, 6 bases at V and 5 bases at J, with 14 bases in the middle. This CDR3 contains 14 residues. CDR1 and CDR2 from the germline V gene are MDHEN and SYDVKM.

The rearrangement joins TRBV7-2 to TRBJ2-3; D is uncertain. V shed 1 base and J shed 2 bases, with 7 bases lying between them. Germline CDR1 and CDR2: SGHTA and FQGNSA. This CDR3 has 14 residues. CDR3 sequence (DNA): TGTGCCAGCAGCTTAGGGGCCACCACAGATACGCAGTATTTT. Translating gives CASSLGATTDTQYF. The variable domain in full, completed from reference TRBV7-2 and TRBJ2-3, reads GAGVSQSPSNKVTEKGKDVELRCDPISGHTALYWYRQSLGQGLEFLIYFQGNSAPDKSGLPSDRFSAERTGGSVSTLTIQRTQQEDSAVYLCASSLGATTDTQYFGPGTRLTVL.

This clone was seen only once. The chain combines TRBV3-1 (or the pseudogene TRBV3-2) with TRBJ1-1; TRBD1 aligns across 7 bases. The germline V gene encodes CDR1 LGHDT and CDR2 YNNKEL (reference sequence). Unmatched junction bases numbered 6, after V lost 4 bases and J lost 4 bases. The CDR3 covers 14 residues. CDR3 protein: CASSPLQGFTEAFF. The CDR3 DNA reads TGTGCCAGCAGCCCCCTACAGGGGTTCACTGAAGCTTTCTTT.

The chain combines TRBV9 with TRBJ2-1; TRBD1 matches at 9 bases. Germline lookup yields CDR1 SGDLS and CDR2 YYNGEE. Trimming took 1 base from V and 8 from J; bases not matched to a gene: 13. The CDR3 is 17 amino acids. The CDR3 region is CASSVRRPDRGEDEQFF. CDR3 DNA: TGTGCCAGCAGCGTAAGAAGGCCGGACAGGGGAGAGGATGAGCAGTTCTTC.

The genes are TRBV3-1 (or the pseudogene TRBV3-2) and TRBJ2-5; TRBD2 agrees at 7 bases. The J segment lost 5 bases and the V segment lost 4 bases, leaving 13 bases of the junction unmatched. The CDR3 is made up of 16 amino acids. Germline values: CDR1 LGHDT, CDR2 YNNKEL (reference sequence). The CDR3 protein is CASSPGLVLMLETQYF. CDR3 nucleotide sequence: TGTGCCAGCAGCCCCGGACTAGTTCTTATGTTGGAGACCCAGTACTTC.

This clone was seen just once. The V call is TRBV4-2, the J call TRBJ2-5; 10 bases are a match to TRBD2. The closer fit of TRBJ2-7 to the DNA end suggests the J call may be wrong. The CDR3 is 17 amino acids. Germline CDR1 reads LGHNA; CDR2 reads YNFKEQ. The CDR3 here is CASSQDLAGVTPYEQYF. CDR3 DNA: TGTGCCAGCAGCCAAGATCTAGCGGGAGTGACTCCCTACGAGCAGTACTTC.

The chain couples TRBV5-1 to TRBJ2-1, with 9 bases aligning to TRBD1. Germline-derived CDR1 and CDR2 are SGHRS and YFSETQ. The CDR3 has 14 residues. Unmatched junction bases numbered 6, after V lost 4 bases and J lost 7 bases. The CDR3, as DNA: TGCGCCAGCAGCGCCCCCGGGACAGGGAATGAGCAGTTCTTC. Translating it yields CASSAPGTGNEQFF.

CDR3 protein: CASSESTLLAGSTGELFF. DNA of the CDR3: TGCGCCAGCAGTGAGTCAACATTACTAGCGGGAAGCACCGGGGAGCTGTTTTTT. The chain uses TRBV10-2 and TRBJ2-2; 10 nucleotides line up with TRBD2. With 0 bases clipped from V and 4 bases from J, the junction kept 8 bases outside the gene matches. The CDR3 extends over 18 amino acids. CDR1 is WSHSY and CDR2 is SAAADI in the germline V gene.

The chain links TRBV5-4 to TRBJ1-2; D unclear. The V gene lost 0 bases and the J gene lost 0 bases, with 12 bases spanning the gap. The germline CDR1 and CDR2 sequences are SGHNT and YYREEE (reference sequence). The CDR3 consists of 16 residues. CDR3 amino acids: CASSLARPGTNYGYTF. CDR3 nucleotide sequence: TGTGCCAGCAGCTTGGCCCGTCCCGGGACTAACTATGGCTACACCTTC.